This note documents a single T cell receptor beta chain sequence. Its antigen is undetermined. Healthy HIV-negative adults with no recent acute infections or vaccinations were recruited as donors. These data are taken from a study of shared clonotypes between healthy human individuals. Across the study: Three CD4 naive, three CD4 memory, two CD8 naive and one CD8 memory plate were used per donor. General observations from the study: Compared with memory subsets, naive subsets generally had larger estimated richness.

The test was conducted at deep level. TCRdb's copy holds only in-frame clones and misses some; the assay was immunoSEQ multiplex PCR. The table records roughly 500,000 clones, roughly 95% of them present only once. This CDR3 contains 17 residues. Germline V gene data show CDR1 as SGDLS and CDR2 as YYNGEE. The germline V and J ends were trimmed by 0 bases and 0 bases, with 13 bases remaining between them. The specimen sequenced was naive CD4+ T cells sorted from blood. Noted subset: CD45RA+ positively selected. The rearrangement links TRBV9 to TRBJ2-1, with TRBD2 as a possible D gene (6 bases). The receptor comes from a young woman in good health. The CDR3 region is CASSVAGTSSSYNEQFF. The CDR3, as DNA: TGTGCCAGCAGCGTAGCTGGGACTTCCAGCTCCTACAATGAGCAGTTCTTC. The full variable domain, with the rest looked up from reference TRBV9 and TRBJ2-1, is DSGVTQTPKHLITATGQRVTLRCSPRSGDLSVYWYQQSLDQGLQFLIQYYNGEERAKGNILERFSAQQFPDLHSELNLSSLELGDSALYFCASSVAGTSSSYNEQFFGPGTRLTVL.